The next 20 T cell receptor beta chains were all read from a single sample in a study of PD-1 blockade in classical Hodgkin lymphoma. The repertoire was sequenced with immunoSEQ multiplex PCR; TCRdb's copy has only in-frame clones and lacks some. The sample lists some 22,000 clones, 80% occurring once. Patients all relapsed after autologous stem cell transplantation, and there was variation in brentuximab vedotin exposure. The input for sequencing was peripheral blood mononuclear cells (PBMCs), taken before the second cycle of nivolumab. Receptors originate from a human donor with classical Hodgkin lymphoma.

This chain connects TRBV27 to TRBJ2-1; D uncertain. The CDR3 runs 15 residues. Germline CDR1 MNHEY, CDR2 SMNVEV (reference sequence). The V and J ends lost 3 bases and 4 bases respectively, with 13 bases between them. The CDR3 loop is CASSFLLGRYNEQFF. The DNA for the CDR3 is TGTGCCAGCAGTTTTCTTCTAGGACGGTACAATGAGCAGTTCTTC.

CDR3 bases: TGTGCCAGCAGAATCATGAACACTGAAGCTTTCTTT. It specifies CASRIMNTEAFF. The chain has TRBV28 and TRBJ1-1; no clear D gene. Per the germline V gene, CDR1 is MDHEN and CDR2 is SYDVKM. The V end lost 6 bases, the J end lost 0 bases, and 5 bases lay between the germline ends. There are 12 residues in the CDR3. Together with reference TRBV28 and TRBJ1-1, the CDR3 gives the full variable domain: DVKVTQSSRYLVKRTGEKVFLECVQDMDHENMFWYRQDPGLGLRLIYFSYDVKMKEKGDIPEGYSVSREKKERFSLILESASTNQTSMYLCASRIMNTEAFFGQGTRLTVV.

This clone was seen more than once but under ten times. This chain connects TRBV6-5 to TRBJ2-1; D is unclear. The germline V gene has CDR1 MNHEY and CDR2 SVGAGI. Trimming took 6 bases from V and 4 from J, leaving 13 bases between them. This CDR3 comprises 14 residues. CDR3 DNA sequence: TGTGCCAGCAGCCAATATGACGAGTACAATGAGCAGTTCTTC. Encoded protein: CASSQYDEYNEQFF.

V usage is TRBV30 and J usage is TRBJ2-5, with a tentative D call TRBD1 (6 bases). This CDR3 is 13 amino acids long. Trimming cost V 5 bases and J 4 bases, with 14 bases left between them. Germline V gene lookup returns CDR1 GTSNPN and CDR2 SVGIG (reference sequence). CDR3 sequence: CAWLRGRGETQYF. In nucleotides, the CDR3 is TGTGCCTGGCTCAGGGGCAGGGGAGAGACCCAGTACTTC.

This clone was seen once. The rearrangement links TRBV5-1 to TRBJ2-7; 8 bases are shared with TRBD2. CDR1 and CDR2 from the germline V gene are SGHRS and YFSETQ. V lost 4 bases to trimming and J lost 6 bases; unmatched junction nucleotides: 15. The CDR3 is made up of 16 amino acids. CDR3 in amino acids: CASSKSTTGLASEQYF. CDR3 nucleotides: TGCGCCAGCAGCAAATCAACCACCGGACTAGCTTCCGAGCAGTACTTC. Based on the CDR3 plus reference TRBV5-1 and TRBJ2-7, the full variable domain is KAGVTQTPRYLIKTRGQQVTLSCSPISGHRSVSWYQQTPGQGLQFLFEYFSETQRNKGNFPGRFSGRQFSNSRSEMNVSTLELGDSALYLCASSKSTTGLASEQYFGPGTRLTVT.

The J gene is TRBJ1-5, the V gene TRBV28; weak D call: TRBD1 (5 bases). Trimming pared 5 bases from V and 5 bases from J, leaving 19 bases between. The CDR3 length is 16 residues. Germline V lookup: CDR1 MDHEN, CDR2 SYDVKM. The CDR3 is CASSDPRAHPDQPQHF. The CDR3 bases are TGTGCCAGCAGTGATCCCAGGGCCCACCCGGATCAGCCCCAGCATTTT.

The chain links TRBV28 to TRBJ1-1; D call uncertain. CDR3 length: 14 residues. V was shortened by 5 bases and J by 4 bases, with 14 bases between the two germline ends. CDR1 is MDHEN and CDR2 is SYDVKM in the germline V gene. For the CDR3, the DNA is TGTGCCAGCAGTCTGTCGGGAGATCGCACTGAAGCTTTCTTT. Its translation is CASSLSGDRTEAFF. Combining the CDR3 with reference TRBV28 and TRBJ1-1 gives the whole variable domain DVKVTQSSRYLVKRTGEKVFLECVQDMDHENMFWYRQDPGLGLRLIYFSYDVKMKEKGDIPEGYSVSREKKERFSLILESASTNQTSMYLCASSLSGDRTEAFFGQGTRLTVV.

The V gene is TRBV28, the J gene TRBJ1-1, with D perhaps TRBD1 (5 bases). CDR3 length equals 16 residues. Germline-derived CDR1 and CDR2 are MDHEN and SYDVKM. Trimming shortened V by 1 base and J by 5 bases, and 17 bases separated the two germline ends. CDR3 nucleotide sequence: TGTGCCAGCAGTTTATACCGCTTGGGGGGTCGGACTGAAGCTTTCTTT. This codes for CASSLYRLGGRTEAFF.

The rearrangement joins TRBV7-3 to TRBJ2-1; TRBD1 might be the D (7 bases). Germline CDR1 reads SGHTA; CDR2 reads FQGTGA. The CDR3 spans 16 residues. Trimming removed 1 base at V and 1 base at J, with 11 bases between. CDR3 residues: CASSLNQGGSYNEQFF. CDR3 nucleotides: TGTGCCAGCAGCTTAAACCAGGGGGGATCCTACAATGAGCAGTTCTTC.

In DNA form, the CDR3 reads TGTGCCAGCAGCACAGGGGCGACCACCGGGGAGCTGTTTTTT. Translation gives CASSTGATTGELFF. The V call is TRBV11-3, the J call TRBJ2-2; the match to TRBD1 covers 7 bases. Germline CDR1 and CDR2: SGHNT and YENEEA. CDR3 length: 14 amino acids. J lost 4 bases, V lost 5 bases, and 4 bases had no gene match.

This chain links TRBV5-4 with TRBJ2-7; D may be TRBD2 (6 bases). V lost 4 bases and J lost 1, with 12 bases in between. This CDR3 has 14 residues. Germline V lookup: CDR1 SGHNT, CDR2 YYREEE (reference sequence). CDR3 region: CASSLRERSYEQYF. The CDR3, as DNA: TGTGCCAGCAGCCTCCGGGAGCGTTCCTACGAGCAGTACTTC.

The genes are TRBV14 and TRBJ2-7; maybe TRBD2 (7 bases). The CDR3 runs to 13 residues. The V end lost 2 bases, the J end lost 7 bases, and 12 bases lay between the germline ends. CDR1 SGHDN and CDR2 FVKESK come from the germline V gene. The CDR3 DNA reads as TGTGCCAGCAGCCAACAACAGGGAGGGGAGCAGTACTTC. This translates into CASSQQQGGEQYF.

The V call is TRBV4-1, the J call TRBJ2-5; D perhaps matches TRBD1 (6 bases). The end of the DNA is better explained by TRBJ2-7, so the J call may be wrong. The germline V gene has CDR1 MGHRA and CDR2 YSYEKL. This CDR3 spans 15 amino acids. In DNA, the CDR3 is TGCGCCAGCAGCCAAGATGCCCAGGGGATCGACGAGCAGTACTTC. Translating it yields CASSQDAQGIDEQYF.

This chain connects TRBV5-6 to TRBJ2-1, with TRBD1 matching 10 bases. The CDR3 runs 16 residues. CDR1 SGHDT and CDR2 YYEEEE come from the germline V gene. The V gene end was trimmed by 4 bases and the J gene end by 6 bases; junction bases not matched to a gene: 10. CDR3 region: CASSLGPGQGSNEQFF. Here the CDR3 DNA reads TGTGCCAGCAGCCTGGGACCGGGACAGGGGAGCAATGAGCAGTTCTTC. The full variable domain, rest sourced from reference TRBV5-6 and TRBJ2-1, is DAGVTQSPTHLIKTRGQQVTLRCSPKSGHDTVSWYQQALGQGPQFIFQYYEEEERQRGNFPDRFSGHQFPNYSSELNVNALLLGDSALYLCASSLGPGQGSNEQFFGPGTRLTVL.

The chain links TRBV6-1 to TRBJ2-3, with unresolved D. The CDR3 contains 13 residues. Germline lookup yields CDR1 MNHNS and CDR2 SASEGT. V dropped 1 base and J dropped 2 bases, with 4 bases sitting between them. The CDR3 is CASSEVLTDTQYF. The DNA of the CDR3 is TGTGCCAGCAGTGAAGTGCTCACAGATACGCAGTATTTT.

The rearrangement joins TRBV10-3 to TRBJ1-1; 9 positions agree with TRBD1. V trimming: 11 bases; J trimming: 6 bases; junction bases outside the gene matches: 10. The CDR3 has 13 amino acids. Per the germline V gene, CDR1 is ENHRY and CDR2 is SYGVKD. This CDR3 reads CAGRDRVFAEAFF. The CDR3 nucleotides read TGTGCCGGGAGGGACAGGGTTTTCGCTGAAGCTTTCTTT.

V and J are TRBV7-2 and TRBJ2-1, with 9 nucleotides matching TRBD2. The V segment lost 6 bases and the J segment 9 bases; nucleotides outside the gene matches: 3. The germline gives CDR1 SGHTA, CDR2 FQGNSA. The CDR3 contains 12 residues. Written as DNA, the CDR3 is TGTGCCAGCAGTATAGCGGGAGCTGAGCAGTTCTTC. It codes for CASSIAGAEQFF.

The chain combines TRBV6-5 with TRBJ1-5; tentative D call: TRBD1 (6 bases). V dropped 6 bases and J dropped 6 bases, with 15 bases sitting between them. Germline CDR1 reads MNHEY; CDR2 reads SVGAGI. The CDR3 is 14 amino acids. CDR3 amino acids: CASSRGQGGQPQHF. The CDR3 DNA follows: TGTGCCAGCAGCCGTGGACAAGGGGGTCAGCCCCAGCATTTT.

V usage is TRBV6-4 and J usage is TRBJ1-1; 9 positions match TRBD1. J gave up 5 bases and V 7 bases, and 11 bases lay outside the gene matches. Germline assignment: CDR1 MRHNA and CDR2 SNTAGT. The length of the CDR3 is 15 residues. The CDR3 nucleotides are TGTGCCAGCAAAAAAGTCGGGACAGGGAGGACTGAAGCTTTCTTT. This codes for CASKKVGTGRTEAFF.

The chain has TRBV11-2 and TRBJ1-3; D is ambiguous. The germline CDR1 and CDR2 sequences are SGHAT and FQNNGV. V lost 5 bases and J lost 0, with 14 bases in between. The CDR3 contains 16 residues. CDR3: CASSPRLPSSGNTIYF. The CDR3 DNA reads as TGTGCCAGCAGCCCTCGCCTACCCTCCTCTGGAAACACCATATATTTT.